This T cell receptor beta chain is from a study of cytomegalovirus exposure and HLA in healthy donors. Study-wide results and limits: A few V segments could not be told apart, such as TRBV6-2 and TRBV6-3, and were left out. Most subjects' HLA-A and HLA-B alleles were reportedly predicted from TCR beta sequences.

Healthy bone marrow donors made up the donor group. At sampling all donors were nominally healthy, likely with unrecorded immune exposures. PCR was performed using 60 Vbeta and 13 Jbeta primers. Sequencing was performed with immunoSEQ multiplex PCR; in TCRdb, only in-frame clones are kept and a portion is missing. The repertoire holds about 140,000 clones, with roughly two thirds as singletons. The germline V gene encodes CDR1 SGHTA and CDR2 FQGTGA. The CDR3 runs to 15 residues. V was clipped by 5 bases and J by 3 bases; unmatched bases: 7. As regards this clone: Its antigen is still unknown.

This sequence was found in a male donor in good health and CMV-seronegative. J is TRBJ1-2 and V is TRBV7-3; 9 nucleotides match TRBD1. Material: PBMCs. CDR3 sequence reads: CASSPTGGADYGYTF. The DNA for the CDR3 is TGTGCCAGCAGCCCTACAGGGGGCGCAGACTATGGCTACACCTTC.